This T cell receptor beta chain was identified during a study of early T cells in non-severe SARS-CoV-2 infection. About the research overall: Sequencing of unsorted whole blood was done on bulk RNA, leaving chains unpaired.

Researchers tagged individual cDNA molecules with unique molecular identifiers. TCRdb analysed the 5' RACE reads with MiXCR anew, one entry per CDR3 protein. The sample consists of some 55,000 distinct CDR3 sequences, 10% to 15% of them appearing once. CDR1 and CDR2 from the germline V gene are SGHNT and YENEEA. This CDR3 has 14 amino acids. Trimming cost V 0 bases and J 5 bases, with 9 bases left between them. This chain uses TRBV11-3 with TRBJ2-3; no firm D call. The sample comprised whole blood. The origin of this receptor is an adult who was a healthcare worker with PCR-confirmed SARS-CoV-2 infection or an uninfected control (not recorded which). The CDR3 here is CASSLDGSGDTQYF. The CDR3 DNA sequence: TGTGCCAGCAGCTTAGATGGTTCGGGAGATACGCAGTATTTT.